The 13 T cell receptor beta chains listed next were all sequenced from one sample in a study of Graves' ophthalmopathy and Graves' hyperthyroidism. CDR3 regions of TCR beta were amplified from RNA transcripts. Scientists carried out first-round RT-PCR using HTBI primers and then a second-round multiplex PCR. TCRdb reprocessed the multiplex PCR reads via MiXCR and lists one record per CDR3 protein. The sample has about 400,000 distinct CDR3 sequences; roughly 18% are singletons. Sequencing input: peripheral blood. These receptors originate from a young woman with Graves' ophthalmopathy.

Many counts were recorded for this clonotype. The rearrangement joins TRBV11-2 to TRBJ2-2, with D possibly being TRBD1 or TRBD2 (6 bases each). V gave up 1 base and J gave up 4 bases, with 10 bases separating them. From germline, CDR1 is SGHAT and CDR2 FQNNGV. The CDR3 runs to 15 residues. In DNA, the CDR3 is TGTGCCAGCAGCTTAGTAGGGGGGACCACCGGGGAGCTGTTTTTT. It codes for CASSLVGGTTGELFF.

This chain links TRBV18 with TRBJ1-1; D possibly corresponds to TRBD1 (6 bases). Germline loops: CDR1 KGHSH, CDR2 LQKENI. V lost 5 bases, J lost 9 bases, and 10 bases lay in between. The CDR3 is made up of 11 amino acids. This CDR3 reads CASSEGEKAFF. DNA of the CDR3: TGTGCCAGCTCAGAGGGGGAAAAAGCTTTCTTT.

The sample holds many counts of this clonotype. The chain couples TRBV2 to TRBJ1-2; TRBD1 agrees at 8 bases. Germline lookup yields CDR1 SNHLY and CDR2 FYNNEI. The J segment lost 0 bases and the V segment lost 6 bases, leaving 6 bases of the junction unmatched. The CDR3 extends over 15 amino acids. CDR3 nucleotide sequence: TGTGCCAGCAGCCCCTCGACAGGGGCTAACTATGGCTACACCTTC. It specifies CASSPSTGANYGYTF.

This clonotype has ten or more counts. The genes are TRBV28 and TRBJ1-5, with D possibly being TRBD1 (5 bases). Trimming took off 11 bases at V and 7 bases at J, with 9 bases between the two ends. The CDR3 runs to 10 residues. In germline, CDR1 is MDHEN, CDR2 SYDVKM. The CDR3 DNA reads TGTGCCGGGGGAAGGCAGCCCCAGCATTTT. Protein product: CAGGRQPQHF.

In this sample, this clonotype turned up many times. The chain recombines TRBV7-2 with TRBJ2-2; no reliable D call. This CDR3 contains 15 residues. V lost 6 bases and J 0 bases, leaving 11 bases between the germline ends. In germline, CDR1 is SGHTA, CDR2 FQGNSA. CDR3 residues: CASRGRQTNTGELFF. The DNA of the CDR3 is TGTGCCAGCAGGGGAAGACAAACGAACACCGGGGAGCTGTTTTTT. The full variable domain, rest sourced from reference TRBV7-2 and TRBJ2-2, is GAGVSQSPSNKVTEKGKDVELRCDPISGHTALYWYRQSLGQGLEFLIYFQGNSAPDKSGLPSDRFSAERTGGSVSTLTIQRTQQEDSAVYLCASRGRQTNTGELFFGEGSRLTVL.

Many counts were recorded for this clonotype. This chain joins TRBV7-2 and TRBJ2-5; D perhaps matches TRBD1 (6 bases). The CDR3 has 14 amino acids. CDR1 is SGHTA, CDR2 FQGNSA, per germline. The V end lost 3 bases, the J end lost 4 bases, and 12 bases lay between the germline ends. CDR3 nucleotides: TGTGCCAGCAGCTTCAGACAGGTGGGAGAGACCCAGTACTTC. Its protein is CASSFRQVGETQYF.

This clonotype was detected a few times. V is TRBV6-2 or TRBV6-3 and J is TRBJ2-7, with 8 nucleotides matching TRBD2. This CDR3 spans 19 amino acids. Germline-derived CDR1 and CDR2 are MNHEY and SVGEGT. J gave up 2 bases and V 5 bases, and 20 bases lay outside the gene matches. CDR3: CASSPLPRGVSGRPYEQYF. CDR3 in DNA: TGTGCCAGCAGTCCCTTACCTAGGGGAGTCAGCGGGAGACCCTACGAGCAGTACTTC.

This clonotype was seen ten or more times. The gene calls are TRBV12-3 or TRBV12-4 and TRBJ2-7, with a weak D call TRBD1 (6 bases). The CDR3 is 15 residues long. The ends were cut back, 1 base at V and 6 bases at J, with 16 bases in the middle. CDR3 amino acids: CASSLGGPRTAEQYF. The CDR3 DNA follows: TGTGCCAGCAGTTTAGGAGGCCCTCGGACAGCCGAGCAGTACTTC.

The V gene is TRBV6-1, the J gene TRBJ2-2; D perhaps matches TRBD2 (5 bases). CDR3 length equals 15 residues. CDR1 and CDR2 (germline): MNHNS, SASEGT. Trimming took off 5 bases at V and 6 bases at J, with 16 bases between the two ends. The chain's CDR3 is CASSLTSGRAGELFF. The CDR3 coding sequence is TGTGCCAGCAGTCTAACTAGTGGTCGAGCCGGGGAGCTGTTTTTT.

At least ten counts were recorded for this clonotype. This sequence joins TRBV19 and TRBJ1-1; D uncertain. V gave up 3 bases and J gave up 10 bases, with 15 bases separating them. The CDR3 is made up of 13 amino acids. Per germline, CDR1 LNHDA and CDR2 SQIVND (reference sequence). CDR3 sequence: CASSMGPRNPAFF. In DNA, the CDR3 is TGTGCCAGTAGTATGGGCCCGCGAAATCCAGCTTTCTTT.

This clonotype was counted ten times or more. The chain links TRBV12-5 to TRBJ2-5; TRBD2 might be the D (7 bases). Germline V CDR1 and CDR2: LGHNT, FRNRAP. V gave up 9 bases and J gave up 1 base, with 12 bases separating them. The CDR3 length is 13 residues. The CDR3 region has the DNA TGTGCTAGCCAGGGGAGGGGCCAAGAGACCCAGTACTTC. It is translated as CASQGRGQETQYF.

This clonotype occurred many times. This rearrangement joins TRBV28 to TRBJ2-5; a possible D gene is TRBD2 (6 bases). Trimming shortened V by 5 bases and J by 5 bases, and 18 bases separated the two germline ends. Germline V CDR1 and CDR2: MDHEN, SYDVKM. The CDR3 consists of 15 residues. The CDR3 bases are TGTGCCAGCAGTCCCCCCGCGGGATTAAGGGAGACCCAGTACTTC. Protein: CASSPPAGLRETQYF.

Ten or more counts support this clonotype. The CDR3 is CASSSYTDYGYTF. DNA of the CDR3: TGTGCCAGCAGCTCATACACAGACTATGGCTACACCTTC. This rearrangement joins TRBV7-2 to TRBJ1-2; D gene unclear. The germline V gene has CDR1 SGHTA and CDR2 FQGNSA. V lost 4 bases, J lost 3 bases, and 9 bases lay in between. The CDR3 is made up of 13 amino acids.